This T cell receptor beta chain appears in the sequencing data of a study of T cell changes during pregnancy in multiple sclerosis. Profiled with immunoSEQ multiplex PCR; TCRdb holds only in-frame clones, not every one. The repertoire holds 35,000 to 40,000 clones, with about 90% as singletons. The CDR3 contains 14 residues. Germline loops: CDR1 MNHEY, CDR2 SVGAGI. Unmatched junction bases numbered 3, after V lost 4 bases and J lost 2 bases. This material consisted of CD4+ T cells from peripheral blood mononuclear cells, taken in the second trimester of pregnancy. The genes are TRBV6-5 and TRBJ1-2; 8 bases match TRBD1. The TCR comes from a female donor with multiple sclerosis, enrolled in a pregnancy study. DNA of the CDR3: TGTGCCAGCAGTTCGCGGACAGGGAACTATGGCTACACCTTC. This sequence encodes CASSSRTGNYGYTF.